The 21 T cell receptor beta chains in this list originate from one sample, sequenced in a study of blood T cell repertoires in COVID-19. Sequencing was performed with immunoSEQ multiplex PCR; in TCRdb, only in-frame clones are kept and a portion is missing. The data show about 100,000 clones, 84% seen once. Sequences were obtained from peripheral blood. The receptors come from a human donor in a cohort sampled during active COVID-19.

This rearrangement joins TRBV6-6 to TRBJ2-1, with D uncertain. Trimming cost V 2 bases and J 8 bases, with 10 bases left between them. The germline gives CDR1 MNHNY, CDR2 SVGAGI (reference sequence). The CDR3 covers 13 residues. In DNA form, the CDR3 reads TGTGCCAGCAGTTACCCCACACGATATGAGCAGTTCTTC. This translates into CASSYPTRYEQFF.

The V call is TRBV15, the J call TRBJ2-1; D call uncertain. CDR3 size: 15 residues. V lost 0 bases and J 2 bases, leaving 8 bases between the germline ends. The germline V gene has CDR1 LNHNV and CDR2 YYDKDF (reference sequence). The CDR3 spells CATSRDRITYNEQFF. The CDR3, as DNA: TGTGCCACCAGCAGAGACAGGATCACCTACAATGAGCAGTTCTTC.

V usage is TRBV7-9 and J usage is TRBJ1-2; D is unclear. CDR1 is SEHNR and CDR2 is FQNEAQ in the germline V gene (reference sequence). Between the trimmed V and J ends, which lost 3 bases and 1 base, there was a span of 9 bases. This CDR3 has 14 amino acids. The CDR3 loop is CASSFDGFNYGYTF. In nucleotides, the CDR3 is TGTGCCAGCAGCTTTGATGGCTTTAACTATGGCTACACCTTC.

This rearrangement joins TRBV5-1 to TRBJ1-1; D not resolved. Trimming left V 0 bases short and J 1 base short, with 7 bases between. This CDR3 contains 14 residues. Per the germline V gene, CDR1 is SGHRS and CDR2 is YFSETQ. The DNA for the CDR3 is TGCGCCAGCAGCTTGGGGGTAGCGAACACTGAAGCTTTCTTT. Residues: CASSLGVANTEAFF.

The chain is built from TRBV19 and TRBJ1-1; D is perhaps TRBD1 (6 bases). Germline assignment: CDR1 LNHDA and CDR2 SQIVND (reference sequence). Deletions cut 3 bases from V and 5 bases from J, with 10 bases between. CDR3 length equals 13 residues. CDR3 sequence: CASSIRGATEAFF. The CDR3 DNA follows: TGTGCCAGTAGTATTCGGGGGGCTACTGAAGCTTTCTTT.

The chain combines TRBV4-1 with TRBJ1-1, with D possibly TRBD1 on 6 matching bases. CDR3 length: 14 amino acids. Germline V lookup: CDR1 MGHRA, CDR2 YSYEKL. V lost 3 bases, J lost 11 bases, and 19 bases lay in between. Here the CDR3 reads CASSQLGPSRGAFF. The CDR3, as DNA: TGCGCCAGCAGCCAGTTGGGTCCCTCCAGGGGTGCTTTCTTT.

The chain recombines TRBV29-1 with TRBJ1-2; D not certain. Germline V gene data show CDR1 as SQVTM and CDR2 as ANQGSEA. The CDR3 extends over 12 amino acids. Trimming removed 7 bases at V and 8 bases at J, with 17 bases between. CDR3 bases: TGCAGCGCCGAGTACCTAATGGGCGGCTACACCTTC. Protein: CSAEYLMGGYTF.

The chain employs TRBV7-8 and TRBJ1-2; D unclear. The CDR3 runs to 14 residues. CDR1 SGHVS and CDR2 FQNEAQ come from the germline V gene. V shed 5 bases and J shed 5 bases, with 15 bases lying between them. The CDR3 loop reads CASSPTGVGYGYTF. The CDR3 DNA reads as TGTGCCAGCAGCCCGACCGGGGTTGGATATGGCTACACCTTC.

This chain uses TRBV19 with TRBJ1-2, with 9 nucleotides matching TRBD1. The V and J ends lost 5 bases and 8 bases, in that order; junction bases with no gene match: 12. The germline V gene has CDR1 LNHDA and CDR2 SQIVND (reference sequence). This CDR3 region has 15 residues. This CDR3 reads CASSESTGGNGGYTF. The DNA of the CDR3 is TGTGCCAGTAGTGAGTCGACAGGGGGAAACGGAGGCTACACCTTC.

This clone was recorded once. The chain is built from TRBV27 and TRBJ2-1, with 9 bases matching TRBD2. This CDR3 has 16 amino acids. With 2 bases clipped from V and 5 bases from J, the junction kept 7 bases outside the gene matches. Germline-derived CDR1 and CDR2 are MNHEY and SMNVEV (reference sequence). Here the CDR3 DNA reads TGTGCCAGCAGTTTACGTGCCGCGGGAGGGAACAATGAGCAGTTCTTC. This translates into CASSLRAAGGNNEQFF.

CDR3 loop: CASSFTGNQPQHF. For the CDR3, the DNA is TGTGCCAGCAGTTTTACAGGCAATCAGCCCCAGCATTTT. The rearrangement joins TRBV12-3 or TRBV12-4 to TRBJ1-5, with D hard to call. Trimming stripped 3 bases from V and 2 bases from J, with 5 bases between. The CDR3 totals 13 residues.

The DNA of the CDR3 is TGTGCCAGCAGCTATGGACAGCCTGGGGCCAACGTCCTGACTTTC. Protein: CASSYGQPGANVLTF. The chain combines TRBV5-6 with TRBJ2-6; D is perhaps TRBD1 (6 bases). Germline loops: CDR1 SGHDT, CDR2 YYEEEE. V dropped 3 bases and J dropped 2 bases, with 9 bases sitting between them. The CDR3 runs to 15 residues. Filled out from reference TRBV5-6 and TRBJ2-6, the complete variable domain reads DAGVTQSPTHLIKTRGQQVTLRCSPKSGHDTVSWYQQALGQGPQFIFQYYEEEERQRGNFPDRFSGHQFPNYSSELNVNALLLGDSALYLCASSYGQPGANVLTFGAGSRLTVL.

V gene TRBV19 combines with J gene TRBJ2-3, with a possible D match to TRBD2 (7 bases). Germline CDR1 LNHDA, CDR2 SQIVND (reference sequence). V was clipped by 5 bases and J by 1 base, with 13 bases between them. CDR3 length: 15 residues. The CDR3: CASSWGGGGTDTQYF. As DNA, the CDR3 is TGTGCCAGTAGTTGGGGGGGCGGAGGCACAGATACGCAGTATTTT. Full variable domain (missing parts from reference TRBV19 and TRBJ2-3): DGGITQSPKYLFRKEGQNVTLSCEQNLNHDAMYWYRQDPGQGLRLIYYSQIVNDFQKGDIAEGYSVSREKKESFPLTVTSAQKNPTAFYLCASSWGGGGTDTQYFGPGTRLTVL.

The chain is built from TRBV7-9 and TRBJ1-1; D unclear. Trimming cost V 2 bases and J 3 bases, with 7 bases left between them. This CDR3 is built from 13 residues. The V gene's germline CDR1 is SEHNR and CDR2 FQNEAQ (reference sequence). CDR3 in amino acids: CASSLSGDTEAFF. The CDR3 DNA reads TGTGCCAGCAGCTTATCCGGGGACACTGAAGCTTTCTTT.

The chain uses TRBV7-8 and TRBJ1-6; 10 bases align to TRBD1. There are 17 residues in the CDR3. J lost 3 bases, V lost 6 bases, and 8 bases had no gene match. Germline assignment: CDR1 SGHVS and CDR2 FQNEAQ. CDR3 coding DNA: TGTGCCAGCAGTCCGGGACAGGGGACATACTATAATTCACCCCTCCACTTT. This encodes CASSPGQGTYYNSPLHF.

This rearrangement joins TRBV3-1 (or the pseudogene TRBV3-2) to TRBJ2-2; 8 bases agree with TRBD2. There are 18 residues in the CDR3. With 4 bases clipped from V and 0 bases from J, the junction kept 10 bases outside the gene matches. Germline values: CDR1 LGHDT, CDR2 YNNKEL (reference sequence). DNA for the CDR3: TGTGCCAGCAGCCGAGATCACGGACTAGCCTCGAACACCGGGGAGCTGTTTTTT. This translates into CASSRDHGLASNTGELFF.

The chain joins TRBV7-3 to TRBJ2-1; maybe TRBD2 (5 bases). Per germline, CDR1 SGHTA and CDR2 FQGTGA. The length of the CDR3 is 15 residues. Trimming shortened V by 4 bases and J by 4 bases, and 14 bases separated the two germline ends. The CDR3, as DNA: TGTGCCAGCAGCTCAATGACTAACCAGTACAATGAGCAGTTCTTC. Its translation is CASSSMTNQYNEQFF.

The CDR3 spells CASSFGGGGQPQHF. The CDR3 DNA reads as TGTGCCAGCAGTTTTGGGGGCGGGGGTCAGCCCCAGCATTTT. The rearrangement joins TRBV28 to TRBJ1-5; D possibly corresponds to TRBD1 (6 bases). With 3 bases removed from V and 6 bases from J, the gap between germline ends came to 12 bases. The germline CDR1 and CDR2 sequences are MDHEN and SYDVKM. The CDR3 runs 14 residues.

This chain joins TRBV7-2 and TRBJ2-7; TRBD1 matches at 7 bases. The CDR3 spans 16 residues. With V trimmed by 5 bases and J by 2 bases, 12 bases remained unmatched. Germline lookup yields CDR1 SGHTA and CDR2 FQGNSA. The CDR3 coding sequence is TGTGCCAGCAGCCCCCAAACGACAGGGTGGGCCTACGAGCAGTACTTC. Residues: CASSPQTTGWAYEQYF.

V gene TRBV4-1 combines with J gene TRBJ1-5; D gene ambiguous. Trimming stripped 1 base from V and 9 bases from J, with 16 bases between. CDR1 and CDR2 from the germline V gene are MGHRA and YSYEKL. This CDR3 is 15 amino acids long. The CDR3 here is CASSQGDTGIRPQHF. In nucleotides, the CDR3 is TGCGCCAGCAGCCAAGGCGACACCGGAATTCGGCCCCAGCATTTT.

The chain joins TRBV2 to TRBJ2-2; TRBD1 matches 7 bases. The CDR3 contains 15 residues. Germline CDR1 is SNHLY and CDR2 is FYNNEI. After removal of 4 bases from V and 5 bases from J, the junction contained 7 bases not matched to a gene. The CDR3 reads CASSVGQGETGELFF. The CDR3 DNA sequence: TGTGCCAGCAGTGTCGGGCAGGGGGAAACCGGGGAGCTGTTTTTT.